This T cell receptor beta chain stems from a study of control samples from healthy donors and cancer patients (dated by TCRdb to about 2020). Deletion took 0 bases off V and 8 bases off J, with a span of 10 bases between the germline ends. The cysteine opens and the phenylalanine closes a CDR3 of 12 amino acids. Only CDR3 DNA remains: 36 bases, in frame from the first base. From the germline V gene, CDR1 is SQVTM and CDR2 is ANQGSEA. This clone was picked up one time. Its antigen is unknown. No base quality information exists; no much larger clone differs at one position. The library was obtained by the immunoSEQ multiplex PCR assay. What TCRdb holds here is the immuneACCESS table cut down to in-frame rearrangements. Part of the clones is not present; checked against another copy, under half of the missing clones reflect an unresolved V gene, and the others are unexplained. The table for this sample lists 97,000 or so clones; roughly nine tenths of them were counted only once. Over 2% of the sample rests with the top ten.

This TCR was recovered from a woman aged 18-35 years in good health. Recombination connected TRBV29-1 to TRBJ1-2; a tentative D call is TRBD1 (5 bases match). What was sequenced was blood. The nucleotides read TGCAGCGTTGAAGACGAGGGACGGGGCTACACCTTC. Its translation reads: CSVEDEGRGYTF. Outside the CDR3, residues come from the reference TRBV29-1 and TRBJ1-2 proteins, so the full variable domain is: SAVISQKPSRDICQRGTSLTIQCQVDSQVTMMFWYRQQPGQSLTLIATANQGSEATYESGFVIDKFPISRPNLTFSTLTVSNMSPEDSSIYLCSVEDEGRGYTFGSGTRLTVV.